Each of the 2 T cell receptor beta chains below was sequenced from the same sample in a study of vaccination effects on CD4 cells after COVID-19. The table came from immunoSEQ multiplex PCR; TCRdb's copy has only in-frame clones and leaves some out. The table includes about 73,000 clones, roughly 74% detected once. Antigen-specific CD4+ T cells expanded by the ViraFEST assay with viral peptide pools were then sequenced. CD4+ T cell isolation took place after about nine days of culture. No vaccinee had earlier SARS-CoV-2 infection, and nucleocapsid antibodies were negative. These TCRs' antigens remain unknown. Specimen: CD4+ T cells from PBMCs cultured with HCoV-NL63 spike peptides, collected before COVID-19 vaccination. The receptor source for this set is a human donor who received a COVID-19 vaccine.

The rearrangement joins TRBV3-1 (or the pseudogene TRBV3-2) to TRBJ2-3, with unresolved D. Trimming removed 5 bases from V and 0 bases from J, with 0 bases in between. The length of the CDR3 is 11 residues. Germline V gene data show CDR1 as LGHDT and CDR2 as YNNKEL (reference sequence). CDR3 bases: TGTGCCAGCAGCAGCACAGATACGCAGTATTTT. Amino acids: CASSSTDTQYF.

The rearrangement joins TRBV5-1 to TRBJ2-2; D possibly corresponds to TRBD2 (6 bases). The germline V gene has CDR1 SGHRS and CDR2 YFSETQ. The V end lost 1 base, the J end lost 8 bases, and 12 bases lay between the germline ends. CDR3 length: 14 amino acids. CDR3 region: CASSLTSSDGELFF. CDR3 DNA sequence: TGCGCCAGCAGCTTGACTAGCTCTGATGGGGAGCTGTTTTTT.